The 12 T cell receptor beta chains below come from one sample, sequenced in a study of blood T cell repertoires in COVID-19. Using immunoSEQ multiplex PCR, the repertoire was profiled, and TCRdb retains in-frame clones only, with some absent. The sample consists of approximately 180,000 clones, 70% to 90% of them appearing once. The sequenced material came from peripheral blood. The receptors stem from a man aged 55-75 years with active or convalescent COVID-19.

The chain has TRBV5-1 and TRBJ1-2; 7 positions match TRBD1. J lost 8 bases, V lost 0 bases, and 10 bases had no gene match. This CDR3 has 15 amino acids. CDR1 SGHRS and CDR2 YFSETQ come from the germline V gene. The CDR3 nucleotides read TGCGCCAGCAGCTTGGACAGACCCCAGGACAGGGGCTACACCTTC. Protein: CASSLDRPQDRGYTF.

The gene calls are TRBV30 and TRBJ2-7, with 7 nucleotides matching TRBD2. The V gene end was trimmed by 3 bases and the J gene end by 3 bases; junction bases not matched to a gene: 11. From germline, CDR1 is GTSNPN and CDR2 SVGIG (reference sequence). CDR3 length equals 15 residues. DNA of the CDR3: TGTGCCTGGAGGGAGACGGGGGGTCGCTTCTACGAGCAGTACTTC. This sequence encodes CAWRETGGRFYEQYF.

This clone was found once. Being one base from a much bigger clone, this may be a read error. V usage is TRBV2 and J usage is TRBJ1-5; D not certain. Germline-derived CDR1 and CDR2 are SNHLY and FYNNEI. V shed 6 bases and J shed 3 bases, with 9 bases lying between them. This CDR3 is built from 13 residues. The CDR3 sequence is CASSVGVNQPQHF. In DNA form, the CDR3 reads TGTGCCAGCAGCGTGGGCGTCAATCAGCCCCAGCATTTT.

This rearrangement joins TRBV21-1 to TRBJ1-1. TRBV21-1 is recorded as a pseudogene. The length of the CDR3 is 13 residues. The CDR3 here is CASSKGEEAEAFF. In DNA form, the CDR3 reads TGTGCCAGCAGCAAAGGGGAGGAGGCTGAAGCTTTCTTT.

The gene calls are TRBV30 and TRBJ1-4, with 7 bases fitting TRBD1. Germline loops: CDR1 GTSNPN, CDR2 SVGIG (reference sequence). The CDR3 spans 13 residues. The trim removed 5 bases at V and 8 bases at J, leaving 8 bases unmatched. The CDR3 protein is CAWSTGTVEKLFF. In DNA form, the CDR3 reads TGTGCCTGGTCAACCGGGACAGTCGAAAAACTGTTTTTT.

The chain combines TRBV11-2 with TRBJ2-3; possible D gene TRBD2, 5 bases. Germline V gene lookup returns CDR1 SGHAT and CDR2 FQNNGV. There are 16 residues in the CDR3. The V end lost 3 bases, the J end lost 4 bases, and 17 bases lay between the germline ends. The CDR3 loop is CASSLVVGAKADTQYF. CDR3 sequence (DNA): TGTGCCAGCAGCTTGGTGGTGGGAGCAAAGGCAGATACGCAGTATTTT. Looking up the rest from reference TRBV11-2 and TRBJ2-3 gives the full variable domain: EAGVAQSPRYKIIEKRQSVAFWCNPISGHATLYWYQQILGQGPKLLIQFQNNGVVDDSQLPKDRFSAERLKGVDSTLKIQPAKLEDSAVYLCASSLVVGAKADTQYFGPGTRLTVL.

The CDR3 nucleotides read TGTGCCAGCTCACCAAAAGACAGGGGGTACACCTATGGCTACACCTTC. Translating it yields CASSPKDRGYTYGYTF. This chain uses TRBV18 with TRBJ1-2; 9 bases are shared with TRBD1. Germline CDR1 KGHSH, CDR2 LQKENI. The CDR3 totals 16 residues. Germline trimming cut 2 bases from V and 4 bases from J; bases unmatched to any gene: 8.

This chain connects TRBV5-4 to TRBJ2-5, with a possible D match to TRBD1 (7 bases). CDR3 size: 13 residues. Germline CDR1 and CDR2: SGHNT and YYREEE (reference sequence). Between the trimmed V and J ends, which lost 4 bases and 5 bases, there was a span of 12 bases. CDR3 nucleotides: TGTGCCAGCAGCCTCAGGGGGGAGGAGACCCAGTACTTC. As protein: CASSLRGEETQYF.

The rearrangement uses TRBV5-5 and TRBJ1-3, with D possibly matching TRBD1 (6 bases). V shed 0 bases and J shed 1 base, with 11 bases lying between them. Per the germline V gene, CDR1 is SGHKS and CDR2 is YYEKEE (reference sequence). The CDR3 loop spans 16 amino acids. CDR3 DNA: TGTGCCAGCAGCTTGGGGACAGTAAGTTCTGGAAACACCATATATTTT. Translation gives CASSLGTVSSGNTIYF.

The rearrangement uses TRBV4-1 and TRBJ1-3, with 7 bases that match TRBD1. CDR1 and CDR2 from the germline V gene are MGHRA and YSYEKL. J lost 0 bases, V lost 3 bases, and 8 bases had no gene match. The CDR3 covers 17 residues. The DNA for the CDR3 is TGCGCCAGCAGCCATGGACAGGCGATCTCCTCTGGAAACACCATATATTTT. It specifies CASSHGQAISSGNTIYF.

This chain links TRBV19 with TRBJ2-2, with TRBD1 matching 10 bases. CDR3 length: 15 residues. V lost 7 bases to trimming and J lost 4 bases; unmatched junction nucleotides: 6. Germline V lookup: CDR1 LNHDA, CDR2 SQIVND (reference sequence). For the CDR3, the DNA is TGTGCCAGTACCAAGACAGGGGGCGGCACCGGGGAGCTGTTTTTT. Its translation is CASTKTGGGTGELFF.

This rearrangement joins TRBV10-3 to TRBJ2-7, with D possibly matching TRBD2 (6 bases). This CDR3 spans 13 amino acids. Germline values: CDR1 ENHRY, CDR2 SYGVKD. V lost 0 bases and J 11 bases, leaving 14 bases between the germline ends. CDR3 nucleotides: TGTGCCATCAGTGAGTCGAAGGAGGGCATAGAGTACTTC. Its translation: CAISESKEGIEYF.